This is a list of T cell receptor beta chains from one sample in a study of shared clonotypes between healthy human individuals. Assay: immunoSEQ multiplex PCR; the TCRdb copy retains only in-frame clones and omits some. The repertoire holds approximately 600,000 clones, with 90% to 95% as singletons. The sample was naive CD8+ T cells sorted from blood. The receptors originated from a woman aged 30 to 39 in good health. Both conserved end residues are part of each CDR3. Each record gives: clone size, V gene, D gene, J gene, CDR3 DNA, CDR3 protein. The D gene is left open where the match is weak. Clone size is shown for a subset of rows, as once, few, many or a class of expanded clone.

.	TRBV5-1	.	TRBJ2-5	TGCGCCAGCAGCTTGGCCGTGGGGGCAGAGACCCAGTACTTC	CASSLAVGAETQYF
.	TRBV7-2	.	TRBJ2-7	TGTGCCAGCAGCTTAGCGCCGTTATACGAGCAGTACTTC	CASSLAPLYEQYF
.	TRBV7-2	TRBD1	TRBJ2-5	TGTGCCAGCAGCTTAGCCGGACAGGGGGCGTTTGAGACCCAGTACTTC	CASSLAGQGAFETQYF
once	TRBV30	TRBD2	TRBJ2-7	TGTGCCTACAATAGCGGGGGGCCCTACGAGCAGTACTTC	CAYNSGGPYEQYF
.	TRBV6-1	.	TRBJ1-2	TGTGCCAGCAGTGAAGGAGTTCCGGGGGGCTACACCTTC	CASSEGVPGGYTF
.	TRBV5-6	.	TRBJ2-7	TGTGCCAGCAGCGGGTTGATGCACGAGCAGTACTTC	CASSGLMHEQYF
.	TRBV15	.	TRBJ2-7	TGTGCCACCAGCAGAGGGGACTTAGGCGGCGAGCAGTACTTC	CATSRGDLGGEQYF
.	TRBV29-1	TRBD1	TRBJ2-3	TGCAGCGTTTTCGGACAGGGGGCTAGGCGGGAGTATGCAGATACGCAGTATTTT	CSVFGQGARREYADTQYF
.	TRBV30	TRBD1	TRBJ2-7	TGTGCCTGGAGCGATGGACAGGGAATCTACGAGCAGTACTTC	CAWSDGQGIYEQYF
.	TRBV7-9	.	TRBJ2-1	TGTGCCAGCAGCGTAGACAGCTCCTACAATGAGCAGTTCTTC	CASSVDSSYNEQFF
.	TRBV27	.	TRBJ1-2	TGTGCCAGCGGAGAGACAGGCGGGGTCTATGGCTACACCTTC	CASGETGGVYGYTF
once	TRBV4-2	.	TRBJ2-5	TGTGCCAGCAGCCAAGGCAAGGGGGGTAGGGAGACCCAGTACTTC	CASSQGKGGRETQYF
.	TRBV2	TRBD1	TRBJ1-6	TGTGCCAGCAGGCTCGGACAGGGACTTCTCTATTCACCCCTCCACTTT	CASRLGQGLLYSPLHF
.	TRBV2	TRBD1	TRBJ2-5	TGTGCCAGCAGGCCCGGGTCGGGACAGGGTTTAGGGCGAAATAAAGAGACCCAGTACTTC	CASRPGSGQGLGRNKETQYF
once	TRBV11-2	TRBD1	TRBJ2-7	TGTGCCAGCAGCCAGCGACAGGGAAGGAGATACGAGCAGTACTTC	CASSQRQGRRYEQYF
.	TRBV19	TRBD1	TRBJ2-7	TGTGCCAGTAGTAAGACAGGGCCTACGCAGGAGCAGTACTTC	CASSKTGPTQEQYF
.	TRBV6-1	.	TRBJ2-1	TGTGCCAGCAGTGAAGCGCGGGCACTCTGGAAGGGTGAGCAGTTCTTC	CASSEARALWKGEQFF
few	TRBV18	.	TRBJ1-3	TGTGCCAGCTCATTAGACCATCCTGGAAACACCATATATTTT	CASSLDHPGNTIYF
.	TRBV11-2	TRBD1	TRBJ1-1	TGTGCCAGCAGCTGGGACAGGGAGTACTACCTGAACACTGAAGCTTTCTTT	CASSWDREYYLNTEAFF
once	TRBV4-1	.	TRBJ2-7	TGCGCCAGCAGCCCAAGGGACTTGACAGCCTACGAGCAGTACTTC	CASSPRDLTAYEQYF
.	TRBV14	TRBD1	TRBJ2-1	TGTGCCAGCAGCCAATTTGGACAGGGGCCAAACAATGAGCAGTTCTTC	CASSQFGQGPNNEQFF
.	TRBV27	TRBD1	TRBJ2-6	TGTGCCAGCAGTTTAGGACAGGGATCTGGGGCCAACGTCCTGACTTTC	CASSLGQGSGANVLTF
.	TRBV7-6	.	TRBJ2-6	TGTGCCAGCAGCTTATCAGGGACCGGGGCCAACGTCCTGACTTTC	CASSLSGTGANVLTF
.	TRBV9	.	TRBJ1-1	TGTGCCAGCAGCGTAGAGGGGGATTCTACTGAAGCTTTCTTT	CASSVEGDSTEAFF
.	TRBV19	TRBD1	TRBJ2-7	TGTGCCAGTAGCAGTATGGAGGTGGGACAGGCCTTAACCTACGAGCAGTACTTC	CASSSMEVGQALTYEQYF
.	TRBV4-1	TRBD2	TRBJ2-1	TGCGCCAGCAGCCAATTTGAGAGGGGCCTAGCGGGGCGATACAATGAGCAGTTCTTC	CASSQFERGLAGRYNEQFF
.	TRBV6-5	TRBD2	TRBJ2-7	TGTGCCAGCAGCGTCGGGACTAGCGGGTTTTACGAGCAGTACTTC	CASSVGTSGFYEQYF
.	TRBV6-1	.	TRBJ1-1	TGTGCCAGCAGTGAATTGGAGGAAGCTTTCTTT	CASSELEEAFF
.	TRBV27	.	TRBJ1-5	TGTGCCAGCAGCGCTTGGGCAGGGGATCAGCCCCAGCATTTT	CASSAWAGDQPQHF
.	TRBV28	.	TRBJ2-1	TGTGCCAGCAGTGAACTGACTATCAACAATGAGCAGTTCTTC	CASSELTINNEQFF
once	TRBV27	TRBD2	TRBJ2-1	TGTGCCAGCAGTTCGGGACTAGCCTCCTTCAATGAGCAGTTCTTC	CASSSGLASFNEQFF
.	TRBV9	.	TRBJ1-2	TGTGCCAGCAGCACGACAGGATATGGCTACACCTTC	CASSTTGYGYTF
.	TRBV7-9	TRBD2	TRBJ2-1	TGTGCCAGCAGCGAGCTAGCGGGACATACTGGGAATGAGCAGTTCTTC	CASSELAGHTGNEQFF
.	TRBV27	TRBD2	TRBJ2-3	TGTGCCAGCAGTTTATTGAGCGGGAGTTCAGATACGCAGTATTTT	CASSLLSGSSDTQYF
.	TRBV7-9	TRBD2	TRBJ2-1	TGTGCCAGCAGCTTAGGACTAGCGGGAACGAATGAGCAGTTCTTC	CASSLGLAGTNEQFF
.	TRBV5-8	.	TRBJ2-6	TGTGCCAGCAGCTTGGCACCCCTCGGGGCCAACGTCCTGACTTTC	CASSLAPLGANVLTF
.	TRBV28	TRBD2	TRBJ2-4	TGTGCCAGCAGCCCAAGAGGGGGCGGGCTAGCGGGAGTACCCCTAGCCAAAAACATTCAGTACTTC	CASSPRGGGLAGVPLAKNIQYF
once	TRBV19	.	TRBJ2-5	TGTGCCAGTAGTATAGATCAGGAGGGAGTGAAAGAGACCCAGTACTTC	CASSIDQEGVKETQYF
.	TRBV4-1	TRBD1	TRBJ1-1	TGCGCCAGCCTAGACAGGGGCATGAACACTGAAGCTTTCTTT	CASLDRGMNTEAFF
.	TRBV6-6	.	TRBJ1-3	TGTGCCGTACTCTCTGGAAACACCATATATTTT	CAVLSGNTIYF
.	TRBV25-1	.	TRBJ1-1	TGTGCCAGTCATCCCCCCGGGGGACAGAACACTGAAGCTTTCTTT	CASHPPGGQNTEAFF
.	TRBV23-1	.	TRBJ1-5	TGCGCCAGCAGTCAATCAATGGAGGGCCGGCGCAATCAGCCCCAGCATTTT	CASSQSMEGRRNQPQHF
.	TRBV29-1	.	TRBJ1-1	TGCAGCGTTGAACAGGAGAACACTGAAGCTTTCTTT	CSVEQENTEAFF
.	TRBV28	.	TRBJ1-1	TGTGCCAGCAGTCATGACAGACTTGAAGCTTTCTTT	CASSHDRLEAFF
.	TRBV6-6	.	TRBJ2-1	TGTGCCAGCAGTTACTCGGGAAGCTCCTACAATGAGCAGTTCTTC	CASSYSGSSYNEQFF
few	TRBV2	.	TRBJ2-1	TGTGCCAGCGGCCTAGCGTATGAAACTAATGAGCAGTTCTTC	CASGLAYETNEQFF
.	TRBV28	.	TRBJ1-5	TGTGCCACCCGAGGCGTGGGGGAGGGGGTCAATCAGCCCCAGCATTTT	CATRGVGEGVNQPQHF
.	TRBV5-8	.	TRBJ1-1	TGTGCCAGCAGCTTGGCTCGCAGGGAAGCTTTCTTT	CASSLARREAFF
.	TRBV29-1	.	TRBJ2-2	TGCAGCGGGCACGACGCGAACACCGGGGAGCTGTTTTTT	CSGHDANTGELFF
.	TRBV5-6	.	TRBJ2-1	TGTGCCAGCGAGGAATCCTCCTACAATGAGCAGTTCTTC	CASEESSYNEQFF
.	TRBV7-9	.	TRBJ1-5	TGTGCCAGCAGCTCGACAGAAGGGAATCAGCCCCAGCATTTT	CASSSTEGNQPQHF
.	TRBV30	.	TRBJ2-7	TGTGCCTGGGTGAGGGGGGGATCCTACGAGCAGTACTTC	CAWVRGGSYEQYF